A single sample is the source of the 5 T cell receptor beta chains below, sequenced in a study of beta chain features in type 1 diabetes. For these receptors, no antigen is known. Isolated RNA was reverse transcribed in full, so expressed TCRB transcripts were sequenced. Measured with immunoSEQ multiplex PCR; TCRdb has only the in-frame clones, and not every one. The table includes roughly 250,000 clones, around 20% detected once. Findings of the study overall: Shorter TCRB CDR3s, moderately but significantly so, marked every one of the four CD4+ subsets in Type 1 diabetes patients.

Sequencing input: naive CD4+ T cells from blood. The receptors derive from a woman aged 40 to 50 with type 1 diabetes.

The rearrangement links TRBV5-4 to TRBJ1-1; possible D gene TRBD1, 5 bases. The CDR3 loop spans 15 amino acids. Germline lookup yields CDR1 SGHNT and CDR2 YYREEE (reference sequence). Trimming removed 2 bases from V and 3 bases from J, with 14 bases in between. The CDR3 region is CASSFGPGRDTEAFF. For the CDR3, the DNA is TGTGCCAGCAGCTTCGGTCCAGGGAGGGACACTGAAGCTTTCTTT.

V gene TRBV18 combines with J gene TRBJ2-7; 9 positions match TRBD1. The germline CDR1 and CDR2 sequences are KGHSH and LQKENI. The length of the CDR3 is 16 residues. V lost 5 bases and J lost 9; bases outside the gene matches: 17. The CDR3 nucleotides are TGTGCCAGCTCATTAATTGGGGACAGGGCCCACCTGTTGCAGTACTTC. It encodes CASSLIGDRAHLLQYF.

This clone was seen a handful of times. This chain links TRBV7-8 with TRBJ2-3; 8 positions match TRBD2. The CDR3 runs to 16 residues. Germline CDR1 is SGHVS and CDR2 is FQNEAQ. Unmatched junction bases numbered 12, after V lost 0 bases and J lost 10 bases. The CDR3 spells CASSLAPTSGGYAQYF. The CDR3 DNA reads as TGTGCCAGCAGCTTAGCCCCGACTTCGGGGGGGTATGCGCAGTATTTT.

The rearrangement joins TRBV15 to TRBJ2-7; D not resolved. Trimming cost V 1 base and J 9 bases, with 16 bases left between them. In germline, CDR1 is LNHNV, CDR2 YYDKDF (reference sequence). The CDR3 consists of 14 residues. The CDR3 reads CATSRGLAGIGQYF. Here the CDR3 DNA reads TGTGCCACCAGCAGAGGACTCGCCGGTATTGGGCAGTACTTC.

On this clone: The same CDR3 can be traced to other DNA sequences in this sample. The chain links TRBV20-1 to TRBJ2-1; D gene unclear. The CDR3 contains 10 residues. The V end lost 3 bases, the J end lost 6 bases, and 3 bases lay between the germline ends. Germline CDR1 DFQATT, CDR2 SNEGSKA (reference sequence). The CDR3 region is CSARSNEQFF. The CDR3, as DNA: TGCAGTGCTAGGAGCAATGAGCAGTTCTTC.